This TCR beta chain was captured in a study of cytomegalovirus exposure and HLA in healthy donors (TCRdb year 2017). With regard to the full study: In an earlier analysis of 587 of the donors, approximately 300 Gb of sequence data and 90 million to 120 million unique TCR beta sequences from about 179 million T cells were reported. An early release covering about 600 HLA-typed donors comprised about 300 gigabases of sequencing data and 65 million to 100 million unique TCR sequences. Among the roughly 400 genotyped donors, around 81% belonged to the genetic ancestry cluster associated with self-reported Caucasian donors. The study aimed to test whether cataloging public T cell receptors could reveal signatures of past pathogen exposure. The T cell repertoires of under 750 subjects were profiled by immunosequencing and related to cytomegalovirus serostatus. In addition to the first cohort of 650 to 800 subjects, a separate validation cohort of approximately 130 different subjects was used. The study combined high-throughput TCR immunosequencing, statistical association of individual TCRs with disease status, and machine learning to predict cytomegalovirus infection status. A later analysis re-examined previously published TCR beta repertoires from more than 650 donors and added high-resolution HLA genotyping to investigate patterns of TCR occurrence. Rather than drawing on any new phenotypic data, the later analysis identified candidate immune exposures from TCR beta sequences and the way those sequences occurred across donors. An earlier analysis of a few hundred of the donors applied high-throughput TCR beta sequencing to assess whether each TCR beta V gene segment acted as functional or pseudogenic. Donor age, sex, ethnicity and CMV serostatus were compiled together with the repertoire data. A later genetic analysis took genome-wide SNP genotypes for about 55% of the roughly 700 donors and used that subset as a discovery cohort. All discovery cohort repertoires had been generated on a single sequencing platform. HLA typing covered class I and class II loci at four-digit resolution. The number of typed donors differed by locus: about 629-630 for A, B, C, DRB1 and DQB1; 522 for DQA1; fewer than 610 for DPA1; and about 450 for DPB1. Because of strong linkage in the cohort, five DR-DQ haplotypes were treated as single units for association and clustering. Among about 390 genotyped donors of the cohort, an average of about 240,000 unique TCR beta nucleotide sequences were sequenced per donor, roughly 20% of them non-productive. What the work shows at the level of the full study, not this receptor alone: In a later analysis, several top co-occurrence clusters were reported to appear linked to parvovirus B19, influenza, CMV and Epstein-Barr virus. Because counts were too low, roughly 16 rarely observed V segments, including chromosome 9 orphons, were excluded from the earlier analysis of 587 of the donors. Compared with equally common non-associated chains, HLA-associated TCR beta chains in a later analysis were more clonally expanded and had lower generation probabilities. In a later analysis, around 15,000 TCR beta sequences were associated with specific HLA alleles at a false discovery rate of 0.05. When HLA alleles, especially DR and DQ, strongly co-occurred, attributing TCR associations to individual alleles was difficult. A cluster of highly shared sequence variants was judged likely to be a technical artifact of the sequencing pipeline. A further reported finding was that TCR beta sequences accurately predicted the HLA-A and HLA-B alleles for most subjects in the first cohort. Most CMV-associated TCR beta chains appeared to be HLA-restricted in a later analysis, and the HLA associations seemed to be driven largely by CMV exposure. Because HLA typing was missing for some donors at each locus, association tests included only the typed subset. Broadly in line with IMGT annotations, most TCR beta V segments showed up in productive rearrangements about 87% or about 30% of the time in an earlier analysis of 450 to 750 of the donors. Most TCR sequences were observed very rarely across donors, whereas some public TCRs were present in many individuals. The classifier was reported to diagnose cytomegalovirus status with high specificity and sensitivity in both the original and validation cohorts. In vitro tests confirmed that a few of the cytomegalovirus-associated TCR beta chains recognize cytomegalovirus antigens. Immune exposure information for the cohort was limited to CMV serostatus. The cohort was sequenced for TCR beta chains only, and without alpha or paired-chain data the features that could be detected were limited. A total of some 180 TCR beta chains were listed by the study as associated with cytomegalovirus. V-gene and J-gene trimming of TCR beta chains was associated with a missense DCLRE1C variant in a later genetic analysis, and the association was replicated in an independent cohort. Roughly uniform sequencing depth across donors was assumed in presence/absence analyses, although this assumption may not hold. According to a later genetic analysis, donors in an Asian-associated ancestry cluster had fewer N-insertions in productive TCRs than the approximately 670-donor mean. Correlated functional status among segregating V segments might be attributable to linkage disequilibrium, but an unknown experimental factor could not be ruled out. Because the 87-base-pair reads could not distinguish some IMGT-functional V segments, including TRBV6-2 and TRBV6-3, those segments were excluded. It was suggested by the authors that the approach could potentially be generalized to other disease states and immunological phenotypes. In a later analysis, TCR association rates were found to vary across HLA loci, with the most associated TCRs seen for DRB1 alleles and the fewest for HLA-C alleles.

The cohort comprised fewer than 750 healthy bone marrow donors. Cohort members were all nominally healthy when sampled, although unrecorded immune exposures were likely present. The donor tested CMV seropositive and was one of the 289 seropositive cohort members. A peripheral blood sample was collected from each donor, and TCR beta sequencing was performed on peripheral blood mononuclear cells. Genomic DNA was extracted from the blood cell samples with the Qiagen DNeasy Blood Extraction Kit. This clone was observed a few times. No cognate antigen has been identified for it. No quality values exist for individual bases; no much larger clone is one base distant. V loses 3 bases, J loses 10 bases, and the germline ends lie 19 bases apart. The CDR1 and CDR2 encoded by the germline V gene (reference sequence) are LNHDA and SQIVND. Reading from cysteine to phenylalanine, the CDR3 counts 16 amino acids. Only the CDR3 DNA is retained, 48 bases long and in frame from the first base.

Library preparation was by the immunoSEQ multiplex PCR assay. For the multiplex PCR, a mixture combining 60 forward primers for TCR Vbeta segments and 13 reverse primers for TCR Jbeta segments was used. The CDR3 region of rearranged TCR beta genes was amplified from genomic DNA by a multiplex PCR assay. The amplified TCR beta libraries were sequenced on the Illumina HiSeq System as 87-base-pair reads. Processing in the source paper ran as follows. In a later analysis, 70 million to 95 million unique TCR beta chains were counted across the 500 to 850 repertoires, and roughly 9.9 million of these chains were shared by at least two donors. To remove PCR and sequencing errors, raw reads were error-corrected and collapsed into unique sequences using a nearest-neighbor algorithm that merged closely related sequences. To assign V, D and J gene segments, CDR3 sequences were aligned to IMGT reference sequences. For a sequence to be retained, at least a six-nucleotide match to both a V gene segment and a J gene segment was required. A rearrangement counted as productive if the CDR3 had no stop codons and remained in frame with V and J, and every other rearrangement counted as non-productive. Following IMGT convention, CDR3 was defined as the stretch from the second conserved V-encoded cysteine up to the conserved J-encoded phenylalanine. In an earlier analysis of roughly 580 of the donors, sequences lacking an unambiguous match to a single V gene segment were excluded. An earlier analysis of several hundred of the donors called V segments functional above 56.7% productive rearrangements and segregating when the between-donor standard deviation exceeded 5%. To diagnose cytomegalovirus status from the catalog of TCR beta chain sequences, a statistical classification framework was built. V and J gene assignment, in a later analysis, came from comparing TCR nucleotide sequences with IMGT/GENE-DB human TR gene sequences. Using the TCRdist pipeline, a later analysis assigned CDR3 sequences along with most-parsimonious VDJ recombination scenarios. In a later analysis, every TCR beta chain was defined by the combination of its CDR3 amino acid sequence and its V-gene family, and reads without a unique V-gene family were dropped. As a way to deal with suspected cross-contamination and a sequencing artifact, a later analysis dropped roughly 600 nucleotide sequences that were highly shared and had low generation probability. In a later analysis, a clonal expansion index was calculated for each public chain from normalized within-repertoire ranks of inferred template counts. In a later analysis, generation probabilities were computed with a VDJ recombination model fitted to out-of-frame rearrangements, and the resulting probabilities were checked against IGoR. In a later analysis, TCR-TCR, TCR-HLA and TCR-CMV co-occurrence was scored with hypergeometric tests, and a repertoire-size bias correction was applied to TCR pairs. In a later analysis, false discovery rates were estimated by permuting HLA or CMV assignments 20 times. In a later analysis, co-occurring TCRs were grouped with DBSCAN, and TCRdist sequence similarity was added when clustering was performed within HLA-allele-positive subsets. Co-occurrence clustering excluded repertoires with fewer than 30,000 or more than 120,000 public chains, plus five with anomalous nucleotide sharing. TCRdb took this table from immuneACCESS and kept in-frame rearrangements with V and J called. Such tables lack part of the clones; where checked against another copy, unresolved V genes explain under half of the gap, and the rest is unexplained. The V and J calls and clone size were taken over from that table, and D and trimming were inferred from the DNA. The sample has about 130,000 clones on record, just over 70% of them singletons. The ten largest make up about 2.6% of the sample.

The sequence came from an older woman in good health and CMV-seropositive. The chain is encoded by TRBV19 joined to TRBJ1-6, with TRBD1 perhaps the D gene, on 6 matching bases. What was sequenced was PBMCs. The CDR3 is CASSIHATGGRSPLHF. The sequenced DNA is TGTGCCAGTAGTATTCATGCGACAGGTGGCCGGTCACCCCTCCACTTT.